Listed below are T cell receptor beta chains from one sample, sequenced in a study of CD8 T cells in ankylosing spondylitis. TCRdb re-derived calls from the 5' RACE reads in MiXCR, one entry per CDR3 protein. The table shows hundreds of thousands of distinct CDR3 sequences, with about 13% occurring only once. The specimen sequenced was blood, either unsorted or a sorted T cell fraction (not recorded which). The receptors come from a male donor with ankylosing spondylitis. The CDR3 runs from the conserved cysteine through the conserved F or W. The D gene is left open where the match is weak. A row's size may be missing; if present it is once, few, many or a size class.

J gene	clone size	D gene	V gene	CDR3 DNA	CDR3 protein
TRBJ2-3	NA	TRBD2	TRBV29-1	TGCAGCGTTGAAGATCGGACTAGCGGGACCACAGATACGCAGTATTTT	CSVEDRTSGTTDTQYF
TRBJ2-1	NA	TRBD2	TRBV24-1	TGTGCCACCAGTGGGAACGGGAGGAGGCAGTTCTTC	CATSGNGRRQFF
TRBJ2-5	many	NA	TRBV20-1	TGCAGTGCTAGAGCCCAGACTAGTGAAGAGACCCAGTACTTC	CSARAQTSEETQYF
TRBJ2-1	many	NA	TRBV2	TGTGCCAGCAGTGACGGCTTCTACAATGAGCAGTTCTTC	CASSDGFYNEQFF
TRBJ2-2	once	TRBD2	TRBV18	TGTGCCAGCTCACCACGGGAGGGCTCCACCGGGGAGCTGTTTTTT	CASSPREGSTGELFF
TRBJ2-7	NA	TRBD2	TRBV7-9	TGTGCCAGCAGCTTAGCCGCGGGAGACTTACAGTACTTC	CASSLAAGDLQYF
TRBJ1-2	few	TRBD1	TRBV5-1	TGCGCCAGCAGCCTAACAGGGGAGATTGGCTACACCTTC	CASSLTGEIGYTF
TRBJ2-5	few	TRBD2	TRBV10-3	TGTGCCATCAGCTCGGAGGATGCCATCAGTTATCCCGGACTAGCGGTGACGGCCCAGTACTTC	CAISSEDAISYPGLAVTAQYF
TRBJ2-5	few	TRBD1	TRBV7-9	TGTGCCAGCAGCCCACAGGGGGCCCGGGAGACCCAGTACTTC	CASSPQGARETQYF
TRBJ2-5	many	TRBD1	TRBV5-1	TGCGCCAGCACCTACAGGGGCGGAGAGACCCAGTACTTC	CASTYRGGETQYF
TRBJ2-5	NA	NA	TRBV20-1	TGCAGTGCAAAGGGGGGGGGAGAGACCCAGTACTTC	CSAKGGGETQYF
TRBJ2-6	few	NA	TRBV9	TGTGCCAGCAGCGTAGCGTGGAGGAAGTCTGGGGCCAACGTCCTGACTTTC	CASSVAWRKSGANVLTF
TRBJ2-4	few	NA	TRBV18	TGTGCCAGCTCACCACGTCTAGTCAGAAACATTCAGTACTTC	CASSPRLVRNIQYF
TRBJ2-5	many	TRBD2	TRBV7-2	TGTGCCAGCAGCCAGTTTCGGCTAGCGGAAGAGACCCAGTACTTC	CASSQFRLAEETQYF
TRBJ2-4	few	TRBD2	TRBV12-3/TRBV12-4	TGTGCCAGCAGGCCACTAGCGGAGCAAGGCGACATTCAGTACTTC	CASRPLAEQGDIQYF
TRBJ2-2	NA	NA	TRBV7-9	TGTGCCAGCAGCTCAGGGACACACGGGGAGCTGTTTTTT	CASSSGTHGELFF
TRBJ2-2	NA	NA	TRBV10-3	TGTGCCATCAGGGCGGAGCCGAACACCGGGGAGCTGTTTTTT	CAIRAEPNTGELFF
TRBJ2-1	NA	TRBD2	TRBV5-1	TGCGCCAGCAGCCTGCGGTCGGGCGGGAGATCCTACAATGAGCAGTTCTTC	CASSLRSGGRSYNEQFF
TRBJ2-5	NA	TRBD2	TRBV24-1	TGTGCCACCAGTGATTCTGGTTCTCCAGCGGGAGAAGATGACCAAGAGACCCAGTACTTC	CATSDSGSPAGEDDQETQYF
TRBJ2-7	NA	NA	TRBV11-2	TGTGCCAGCAGCTCCCCAAGGGTAGCCTACGAGCAGTACTTC	CASSSPRVAYEQYF
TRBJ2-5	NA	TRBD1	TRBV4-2	TGTGCCAGCAGCCAAGAGTACAGGGGGCTAAGTAGGTACCAAGAGACCCAGTACTTC	CASSQEYRGLSRYQETQYF
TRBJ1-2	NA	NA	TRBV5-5	TGTGCCAGCGAGGACCAGTTTGGATTTTATGGCTACACCTTC	CASEDQFGFYGYTF
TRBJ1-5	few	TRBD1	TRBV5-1	TGCGCCAGCAGCTCCGGGACAGGGGGCTATCAGCCCCAGCATTTT	CASSSGTGGYQPQHF
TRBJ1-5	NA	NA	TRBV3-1	TGTGCCAGCAGCCAAGATCTGGTTCAGGCCCAGCATTTT	CASSQDLVQAQHF
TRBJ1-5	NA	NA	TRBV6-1	TGTGCCAGCACCCTCTCTATAAGCGAGGGAAGGAGGCATTTT	CASTLSISEGRRHF
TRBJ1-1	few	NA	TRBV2	TGTGCCAGCAGTGGGAGCGGGAGGACTGAAGCTTTCTTT	CASSGSGRTEAFF
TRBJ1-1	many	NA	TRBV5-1	TGCGCCAGCAGGCGATCTGGAGTCAAGCAAAACACTGAAGCTTTCTTT	CASRRSGVKQNTEAFF
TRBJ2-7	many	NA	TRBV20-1	TGCAGTGCTAGTGGGCTAGCGAATGCCTACGAGCAGTACTTC	CSASGLANAYEQYF
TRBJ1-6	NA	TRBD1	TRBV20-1	TGCAGTGCTACGGAGACAGGGGGCGGATCACCCCTCCACTTT	CSATETGGGSPLHF
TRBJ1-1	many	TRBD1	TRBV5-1	TGCGCCAGCAGCTTGACAGGGGGATTGAACACTGAAGCTTTCTTT	CASSLTGGLNTEAFF
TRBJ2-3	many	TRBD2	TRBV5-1	TGCGCCAGCAGCTTAGCGGGAGACGGCACAGATACGCAGTATTTT	CASSLAGDGTDTQYF
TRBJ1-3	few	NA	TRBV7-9	TGTGCCAGCGACCTAAGGGGCTCTGGAAACACCATATATTTT	CASDLRGSGNTIYF
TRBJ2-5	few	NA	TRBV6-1	TGTGCCAGCAGAGTTAGGGGGTCGGGGCAAGAGACCCAGTACTTC	CASRVRGSGQETQYF
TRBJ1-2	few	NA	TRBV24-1	TGTGCCACCAGTGATTATCGGGGGTTGGATGGCTACACCTTC	CATSDYRGLDGYTF
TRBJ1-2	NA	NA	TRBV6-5	TGTGCCAGCAGTTACTCTCCAGGGGAAGGGGGCTACACCTTC	CASSYSPGEGGYTF
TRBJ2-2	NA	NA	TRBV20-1	TGCAGTGCTAGAGATGCCGGGGCCGATACCGGGGAGCTGTTTTTT	CSARDAGADTGELFF
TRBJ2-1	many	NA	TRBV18	TGTGCCAGCAGCCCAGTATCCTCCTACAATGAGCAGTTCTTC	CASSPVSSYNEQFF
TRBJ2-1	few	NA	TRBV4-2	TGTGCCAGCAGCCCGCGGCTCTCGGTCCTCAATGAGCAGTTCTTC	CASSPRLSVLNEQFF
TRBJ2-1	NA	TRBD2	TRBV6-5	TGTGCCAGCAGTTACTCGAATCGGGGGGAGTACAATGAGCAGTTCTTC	CASSYSNRGEYNEQFF
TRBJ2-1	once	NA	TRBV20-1	TGCAGTGCTACCAGCCCCATCCAGCATGAGCAGTTCTTC	CSATSPIQHEQFF
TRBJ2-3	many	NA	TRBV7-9	TGTGCCAGCTTTCAGGAGGCCCCTAAACTGTATTTT	CASFQEAPKLYF
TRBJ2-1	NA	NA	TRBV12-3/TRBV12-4	TGTGCCAGCAGTTTAGCCCTTACAATGGAGCAGTTCTTC	CASSLALTMEQFF
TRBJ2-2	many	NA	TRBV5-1	TGCGCCAGCAGCTTGGTTCTGTCCGAGAACACCGGGGAGCTGTTTTTT	CASSLVLSENTGELFF